Sequencing of this TCR beta chain was carried out in a study of T cell responses to AZD1222 COVID-19 vaccine. General study points: A mostly white British donor set with more females was recruited, and clonal diversity was possibly underestimated. Baseline testing showed seropositivity in only 6 or 7 AZD1222 recipients. After two AZD1222 doses, spike-specific TCR breadth and depth rose versus day 0.

Sequenced by immunoSEQ multiplex PCR; TCRdb stores in-frame clones only, minus some. The sample contains 140,000 or so clones, approximately 89% of which appear only once. V lost 2 bases and J 6 bases, leaving 11 bases between the germline ends. The CDR3 spans 13 residues. About this clone: Its matching antigen is unknown.

The source material was peripheral blood, sampled 28 days after the second AZD1222 dose. V usage is TRBV12-3 or TRBV12-4 and J usage is TRBJ2-7; D remains ambiguous. The sequence derives from an adult who received the AZD1222 COVID-19 vaccine. The CDR3 nucleotides are TGTGCCAGCAGTTTAATATGGTCGTCCGAGCAGTACTTC. Translation gives CASSLIWSSEQYF.